This passage covers 4 T cell receptor beta chains from one sample sequenced in a study of human T cells and chemical hapten exposure. Via MiXCR, TCRdb re-called the RACE reads, giving one row per CDR3 protein. The repertoire consists of roughly 180,000 distinct CDR3 sequences, with roughly 14% occurring once and the leading ten covering approximately 1.5%. Time point noted: patch test 1, 2 weeks after DPC sensitization. Treatment indicated: therapeutic diphenylcyclopropenone sensitization with weekly scalp DPC. Sequences were derived from whole blood, sampled in connection with sensitization to the hapten diphenylcyclopropenone (DPC). The source is a woman younger than 45 with alopecia areata. Some clones in this sample may be carry-over from other donors' samples.

This clonotype was seen repeatedly, ten times or more. The rearrangement links TRBV7-9 to TRBJ1-5; maybe TRBD1 (5 bases). The length of the CDR3 is 18 residues. Germline CDR1 and CDR2: SEHNR and FQNEAQ (reference sequence). V gave up 5 bases and J gave up 0 bases, with 20 bases separating them. The CDR3 loop reads CASSPRTPRENSNQPQHF. For the CDR3, the DNA is TGTGCCAGCAGCCCCCGCACTCCCAGGGAGAATAGCAATCAGCCCCAGCATTTT.

This clonotype was seen repeatedly, ten times or more. This chain uses TRBV3-1 with TRBJ1-1; D uncertain. The germline V gene encodes CDR1 LGHDT and CDR2 YNNKEL (reference sequence). Trimming shortened V by 3 bases and J by 2 bases, and 10 bases separated the two germline ends. This CDR3 region has 14 residues. CDR3 coding DNA: TGTGCCAGCAGCCAGTGGACCATAAACACTGAAGCTTTCTTT. Residues: CASSQWTINTEAFF.

Turning to this clonotype: The germline gene is not matched at one end of the junction; a read error may be the cause. The J gene is TRBJ2-2, the V gene TRBV20-1; TRBD1 matches 7 bases. CDR3 length equals 15 residues. Germline V gives CDR1 DFQATT, CDR2 SNEGSKA (reference sequence). DNA for the CDR3: TGCAGTGCTAGAGAAGGGGGCCTGGACACCGGGGAGCCGTTTTTT. As protein: CSAREGGLDTGEPFF.

This clonotype was counted between two and nine times. The rearrangement uses TRBV7-9 and TRBJ2-7; 7 bases agree with TRBD1. Trimming removed 5 bases from V and 2 bases from J; junction bases left unmatched: 6. CDR1 SEHNR and CDR2 FQNEAQ come from the germline V gene (reference sequence). The CDR3 length is 14 residues. The CDR3 DNA reads as TGTGCCAGCAGCCCGGACAGGCCTCCCTACGAGCAGTACTTC. Its protein is CASSPDRPPYEQYF.